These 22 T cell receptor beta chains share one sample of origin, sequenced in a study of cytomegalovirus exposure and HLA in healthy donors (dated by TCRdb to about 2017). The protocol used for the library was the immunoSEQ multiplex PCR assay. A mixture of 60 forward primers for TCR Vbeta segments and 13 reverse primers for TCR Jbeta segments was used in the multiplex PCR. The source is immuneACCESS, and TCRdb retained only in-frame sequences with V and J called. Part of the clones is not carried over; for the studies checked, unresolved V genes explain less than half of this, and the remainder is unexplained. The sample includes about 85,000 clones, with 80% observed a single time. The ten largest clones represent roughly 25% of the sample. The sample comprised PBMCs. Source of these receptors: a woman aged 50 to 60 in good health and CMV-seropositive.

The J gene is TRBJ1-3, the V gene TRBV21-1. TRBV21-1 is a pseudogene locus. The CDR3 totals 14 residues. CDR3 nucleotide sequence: TGTGCCAGCAGGGGAGGGGAAACTGGAAACACCATATATTTT. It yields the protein CASRGGETGNTIYF.

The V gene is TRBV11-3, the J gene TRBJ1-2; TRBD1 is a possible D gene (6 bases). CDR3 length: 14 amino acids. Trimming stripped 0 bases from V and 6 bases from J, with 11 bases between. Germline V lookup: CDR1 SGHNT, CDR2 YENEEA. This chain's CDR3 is CASSLDQGGHGYTF. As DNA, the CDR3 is TGTGCCAGCAGCTTAGATCAAGGGGGTCATGGCTACACCTTC.

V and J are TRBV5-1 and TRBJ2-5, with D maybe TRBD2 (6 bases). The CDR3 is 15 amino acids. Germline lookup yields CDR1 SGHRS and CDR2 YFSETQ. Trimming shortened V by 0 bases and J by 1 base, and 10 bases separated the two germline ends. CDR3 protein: CASSLGAGSQETQYF. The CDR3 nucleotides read TGCGCCAGCAGCTTGGGGGCGGGGAGCCAAGAGACCCAGTACTTC.

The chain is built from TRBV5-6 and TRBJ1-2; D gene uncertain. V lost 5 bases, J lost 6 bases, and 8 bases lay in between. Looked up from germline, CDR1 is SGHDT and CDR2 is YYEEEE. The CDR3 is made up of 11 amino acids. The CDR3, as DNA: TGTGCCAGCAGTTCGGGAGATGGCTACACCTTC. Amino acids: CASSSGDGYTF.

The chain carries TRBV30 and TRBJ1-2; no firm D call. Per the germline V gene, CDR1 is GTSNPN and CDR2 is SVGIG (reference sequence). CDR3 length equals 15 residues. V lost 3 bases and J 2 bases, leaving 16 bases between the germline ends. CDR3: CAWSSYPHRNYGYTF. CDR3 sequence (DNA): TGTGCCTGGAGCTCCTACCCCCACCGGAACTATGGCTACACCTTC.

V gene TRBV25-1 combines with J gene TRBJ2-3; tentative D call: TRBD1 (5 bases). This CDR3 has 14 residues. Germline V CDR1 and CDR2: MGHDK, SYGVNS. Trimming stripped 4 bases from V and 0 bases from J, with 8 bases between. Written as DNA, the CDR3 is TGTGCCAGCAGTGTCAGGGCTAGCACAGATACGCAGTATTTT. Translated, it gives CASSVRASTDTQYF.

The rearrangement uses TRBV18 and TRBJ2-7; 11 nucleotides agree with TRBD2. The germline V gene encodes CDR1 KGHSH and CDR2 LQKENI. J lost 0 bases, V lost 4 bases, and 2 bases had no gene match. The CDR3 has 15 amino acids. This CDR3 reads CASSHTSGSSYEQYV. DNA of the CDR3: TGTGCCAGCTCACACACTAGCGGGAGCTCCTACGAGCAGTACGTC.

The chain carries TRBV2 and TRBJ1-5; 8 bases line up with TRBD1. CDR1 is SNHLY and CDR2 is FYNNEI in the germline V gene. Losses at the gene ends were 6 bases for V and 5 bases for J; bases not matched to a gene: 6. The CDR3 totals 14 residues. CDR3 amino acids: CASREDRVDQPQHF. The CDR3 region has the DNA TGTGCCAGCAGGGAGGACAGGGTAGATCAGCCCCAGCATTTT.

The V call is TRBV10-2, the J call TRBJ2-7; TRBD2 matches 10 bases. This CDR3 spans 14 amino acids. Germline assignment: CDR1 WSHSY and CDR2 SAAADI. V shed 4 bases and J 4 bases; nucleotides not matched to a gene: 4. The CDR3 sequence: CASSGTSGLYEQYV. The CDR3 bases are TGCGCCAGCAGTGGGACTAGCGGTTTGTACGAGCAGTACGTC.

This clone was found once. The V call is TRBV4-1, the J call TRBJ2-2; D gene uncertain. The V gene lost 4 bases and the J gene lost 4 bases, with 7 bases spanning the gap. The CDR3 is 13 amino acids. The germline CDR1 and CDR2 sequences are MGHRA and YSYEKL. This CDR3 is CASSRGGTGELFF. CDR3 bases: TGCGCCAGCAGCCGTGGCGGCACCGGGGAGCTGTTTTTT.

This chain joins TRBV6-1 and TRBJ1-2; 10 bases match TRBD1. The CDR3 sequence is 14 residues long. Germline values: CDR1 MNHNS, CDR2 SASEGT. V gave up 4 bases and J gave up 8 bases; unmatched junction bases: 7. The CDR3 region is CASSARQGAGGYTF. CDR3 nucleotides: TGTGCCAGCAGTGCCAGACAGGGGGCAGGAGGCTACACCTTC.

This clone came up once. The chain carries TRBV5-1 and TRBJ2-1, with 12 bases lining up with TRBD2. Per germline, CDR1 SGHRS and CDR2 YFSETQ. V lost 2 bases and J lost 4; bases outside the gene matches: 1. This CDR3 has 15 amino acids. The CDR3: CASSLGTSGYNEQFF. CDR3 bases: TGCGCCAGCAGCTTAGGGACTAGCGGGTACAATGAGCAGTTCTTC.

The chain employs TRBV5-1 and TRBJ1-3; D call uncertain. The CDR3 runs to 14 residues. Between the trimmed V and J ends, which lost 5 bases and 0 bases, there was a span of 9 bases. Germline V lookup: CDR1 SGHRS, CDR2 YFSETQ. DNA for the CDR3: TGCGCCAGCAGGTCGGGTGTCTCTGGAAACACCATATATTTT. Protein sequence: CASRSGVSGNTIYF.

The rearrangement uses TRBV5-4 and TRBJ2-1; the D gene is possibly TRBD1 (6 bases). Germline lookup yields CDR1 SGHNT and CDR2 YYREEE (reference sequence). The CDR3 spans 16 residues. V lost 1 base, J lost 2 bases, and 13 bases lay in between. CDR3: CASSLLNRATYNEQFF. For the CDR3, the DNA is TGTGCCAGCAGCTTGCTTAACAGGGCTACCTACAATGAGCAGTTCTTC.

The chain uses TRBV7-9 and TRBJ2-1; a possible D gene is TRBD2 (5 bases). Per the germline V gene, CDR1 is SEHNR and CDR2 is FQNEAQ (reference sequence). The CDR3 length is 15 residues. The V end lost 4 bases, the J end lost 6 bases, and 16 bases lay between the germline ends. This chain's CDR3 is CASSWASSSLNEQFF. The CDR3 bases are TGTGCCAGCAGCTGGGCTAGCAGCTCCCTCAATGAGCAGTTCTTC.

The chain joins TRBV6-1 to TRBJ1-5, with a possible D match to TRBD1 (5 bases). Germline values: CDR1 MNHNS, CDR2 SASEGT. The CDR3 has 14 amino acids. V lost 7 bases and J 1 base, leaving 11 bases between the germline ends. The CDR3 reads CASNPRVSNQPQHF. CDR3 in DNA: TGTGCCAGCAACCCCAGGGTCAGCAATCAGCCCCAGCATTTT.

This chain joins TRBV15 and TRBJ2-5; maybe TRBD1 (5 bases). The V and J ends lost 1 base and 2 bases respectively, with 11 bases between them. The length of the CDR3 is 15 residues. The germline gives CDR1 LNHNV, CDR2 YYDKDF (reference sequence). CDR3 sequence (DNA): TGTGCCACCAGCAGAGCTCGACAGCTTCAAGAGACCCAGTACTTC. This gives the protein CATSRARQLQETQYF.

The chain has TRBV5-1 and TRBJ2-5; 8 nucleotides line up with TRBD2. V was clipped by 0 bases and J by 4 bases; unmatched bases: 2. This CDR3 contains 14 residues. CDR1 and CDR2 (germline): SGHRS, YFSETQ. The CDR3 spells CASSLESGRETQYF. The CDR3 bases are TGCGCCAGCAGCTTGGAGAGCGGGAGAGAGACCCAGTACTTC.

CDR3 sequence (DNA): TGTGCCAGCAGTGAGGGGGGGAAACTGTTTTTT. Residues: CASSEGGKLFF. V is TRBV2 and J is TRBJ1-4, with D tentatively TRBD1 (5 bases). The V end lost 3 bases, the J end lost 11 bases, and 7 bases lay between the germline ends. This CDR3 comprises 11 residues. The germline gives CDR1 SNHLY, CDR2 FYNNEI.

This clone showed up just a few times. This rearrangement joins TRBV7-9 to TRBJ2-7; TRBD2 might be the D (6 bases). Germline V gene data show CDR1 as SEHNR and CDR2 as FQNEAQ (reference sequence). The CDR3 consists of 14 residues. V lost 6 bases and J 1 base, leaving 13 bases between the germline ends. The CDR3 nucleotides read TGTGCCAGCAGACCCCAGGGAGGTTCCTACGAGCAGTACTTC. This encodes CASRPQGGSYEQYF.

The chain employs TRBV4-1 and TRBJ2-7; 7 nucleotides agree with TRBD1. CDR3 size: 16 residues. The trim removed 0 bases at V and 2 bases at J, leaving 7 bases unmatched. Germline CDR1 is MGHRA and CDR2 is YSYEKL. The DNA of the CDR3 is TGCGCCAGCAGCCAAGATACGAATACAGGGGCCTACGAGCAGTACGTC. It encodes CASSQDTNTGAYEQYV.

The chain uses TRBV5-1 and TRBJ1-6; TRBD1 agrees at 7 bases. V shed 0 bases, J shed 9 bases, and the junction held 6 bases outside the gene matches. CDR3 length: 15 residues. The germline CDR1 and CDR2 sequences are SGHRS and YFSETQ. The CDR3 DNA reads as TGCGCCAGCAGCTTGGGACAGGGAAACGGTTCACCCCTCCACTTT. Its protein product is CASSLGQGNGSPLHF.